This note documents a single T cell receptor beta chain sequence. Its target is not known. The study assayed 75,000 to 100,000 TCR templates per sample. This table comes from immunoSEQ multiplex PCR, and its TCRdb copy is limited to in-frame clones, with some not included. The sample has about 66,000 clones, just over 95% seen once; the top ten hold about 0.1%. These data come from a study of siplizumab effects on memory and regulatory T cells. Study-wide findings and caveats: Naive T cells appeared more varied than memory cells and looked like key alloresponse contributors.

V lost 7 bases and J lost 6, with 11 bases in between. CDR3 length: 11 residues. CDR1 SGHKS and CDR2 YYEKEE come from the germline V gene (reference sequence). The source is a human donor in good health. Sequencing was carried out using naive CD8+ T cells sorted from blood. The V and J genes are TRBV5-5 and TRBJ2-7, with D uncertain. The CDR3 loop is CASRPRCEQYF. The CDR3 nucleotides are TGTGCCAGCCGCCCCAGGTGCGAGCAGTACTTC.